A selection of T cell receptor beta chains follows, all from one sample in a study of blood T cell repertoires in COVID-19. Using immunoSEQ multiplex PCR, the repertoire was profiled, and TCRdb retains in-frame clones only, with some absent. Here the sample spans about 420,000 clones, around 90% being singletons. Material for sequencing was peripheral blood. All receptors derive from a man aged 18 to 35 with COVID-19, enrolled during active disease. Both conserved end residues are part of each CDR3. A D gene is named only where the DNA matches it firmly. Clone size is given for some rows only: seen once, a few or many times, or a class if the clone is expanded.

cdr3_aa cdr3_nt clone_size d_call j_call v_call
CASSNRGYTEAFF TGTGCCAGCAGTAATCGGGGGTACACTGAAGCTTTCTTT . . TRBJ1-1 TRBV6-5
CASSLPVGDYGYTF TGTGCCAGCAGCTTGCCGGTTGGTGACTATGGCTACACCTTC . . TRBJ1-2 TRBV5-4
CASRVHGSTYEQYF TGTGCCAGCAGAGTCCACGGGTCTACCTACGAGCAGTACTTC . . TRBJ2-7 TRBV13
CATSREKGLASYEQYF TGTGCCACCAGCAGAGAAAAGGGACTGGCGTCCTACGAGCAGTACTTC . . TRBJ2-7 TRBV15
CASSYSRSGGAFF TGTGCCAGCAGTTACTCGAGGAGCGGTGGAGCTTTCTTT . . TRBJ1-1 TRBV6-2/TRBV6-3
CASSQEIGGNTGELFF TGCGCCAGCAGCCAAGAAATAGGGGGCAACACCGGGGAGCTGTTTTTT . TRBD1 TRBJ2-2 TRBV4-1
CASSYRDEQYF TGTGCCAGCAGCTATCGGGACGAGCAGTACTTC . . TRBJ2-7 TRBV11-2
CASSYLGTPSYNEQFF TGTGCCAGCAGCTACCTCGGGACTCCCTCCTACAATGAGCAGTTCTTC . . TRBJ2-1 TRBV7-8
CASSYAIPGQAYEQYF TGTGCCAGCAGTTACGCGATACCGGGACAGGCCTACGAGCAGTACTTC . TRBD1 TRBJ2-7 TRBV6-2/TRBV6-3
CASSPLGGGYTF TGTGCCAGCAGCCCACTGGGAGGTGGCTACACCTTC . . TRBJ1-2 TRBV7-8
CASSLTQTGPETQYF TGTGCCAGCAGCTTAACGCAGACAGGCCCAGAGACCCAGTACTTC . . TRBJ2-5 TRBV7-3
CASSLELAGTNEQFF TGTGCCAGCAGCTTAGAACTAGCGGGCACCAATGAGCAGTTCTTC . TRBD2 TRBJ2-1 TRBV5-8
CASIQRESGELFF TGTGCCAGCATCCAGCGGGAGAGCGGGGAGCTGTTTTTT . TRBD2 TRBJ2-2 TRBV3-1/TRBV3-2
CAIMRGPYNEQFF TGTGCCATCATGAGGGGGCCGTACAATGAGCAGTTCTTC once TRBD1 TRBJ2-1 TRBV10-3
CASSLYRRESNEQFF TGCGCCAGCAGCTTGTATAGGCGGGAGAGCAATGAGCAGTTCTTC . TRBD2 TRBJ2-1 TRBV5-1
CASSMGAASFTLNTEAFF TGTGCCAGTAGTATGGGGGCAGCTTCTTTCACCTTGAACACTGAAGCTTTCTTT . . TRBJ1-1 TRBV19
CASSTGVLYEQYF TGTGCCAGCAGCACCGGGGTCCTCTACGAGCAGTACTTC once . TRBJ2-7 TRBV7-9
CSVEGASDEQFF TGCAGCGTTGAAGGTGCCTCGGATGAGCAGTTCTTC . . TRBJ2-1 TRBV29-1
CAWREDRNKVEQYF TGTGCCTGGAGGGAGGACAGAAATAAGGTCGAGCAGTACTTC . . TRBJ2-7 TRBV30
CAWSVFTGATEAFF TGTGCCTGGAGCGTATTTACAGGTGCCACTGAAGCTTTCTTT . . TRBJ1-1 TRBV30
CASSLSAVFGTQYF TGTGCCAGCAGTTTATCGGCGGTCTTCGGTACGCAGTATTTT . . TRBJ2-3 TRBV27
CASRVAGLPYEQYF TGTGCCAGCAGGGTAGCGGGACTACCCTACGAGCAGTACTTC . TRBD2 TRBJ2-7 TRBV2
CASRPQGNIPYEQYF TGTGCCAGTAGGCCACAGGGGAATATCCCCTACGAGCAGTACTTC few TRBD1 TRBJ2-7 TRBV19
CASSLWTSSSYNSPLHF TGTGCCAGCAGCCTTTGGACTTCCAGCTCCTATAATTCACCCCTCCACTTT few . TRBJ1-6 TRBV3-1/TRBV3-2
CASSPFRGSSYTF TGTGCCAGCAGCCCCTTTAGGGGGAGTAGCTACACCTTC few . TRBJ1-2 TRBV7-2
CASSPDRTGTGRETQYF TGTGCCAGCTCACCCGACCGTACCGGGACAGGGAGGGAGACCCAGTACTTC . TRBD1 TRBJ2-5 TRBV18
CASSPSTGATYEQYF TGTGCCAGCAGCCCGTCGACAGGGGCCACCTACGAGCAGTACTTC . TRBD1 TRBJ2-7 TRBV7-6